This TCR beta chain was sequenced in a study of T cells in Graves' hyperthyroidism and ophthalmopathy. Broader study findings: Within blood appeared most thyroid clonotypes that had expanded above 0.001. Researchers report that a 13 V-J model separated ophthalmopathy from stable hyperthyroidism.

In regard to this clonotype: Its matching antigen is unknown.

CDR1 and CDR2 (germline): KGHDR, SFDVKD. V was trimmed by 2 bases and J by 6 bases, leaving 15 bases between them. This CDR3 comprises 16 residues. Patients were excluded for uncontrolled infection, other autoimmune disease, pregnancy or lactation. Amplification targeted TCR beta CDR3 regions from RNA transcripts. The primer set for the first-round RT-PCR of the TCR CDR3 was HTBI. In TCRdb, the multiplex PCR reads were re-called with MiXCR into one record per CDR3 protein. Altogether around 620,000 distinct CDR3 sequences are present, about half being singletons, with the ten largest covering roughly 20%.

The clonotype was recovered from an adult woman with Graves' disease, either hyperthyroidism or ophthalmopathy (not recorded which). This chain joins TRBV24-1 and TRBJ2-2; TRBD2 is a possible D gene (5 bases). The sample was peripheral blood or thyroid tissue (not recorded which). The CDR3 region has the DNA TGTGCCACCAGTGATTGGGTCGGACTTTCCGCCGGGGAGCTGTTTTTT. Translation: CATSDWVGLSAGELFF.